This TCR beta chain stems from a study of blood T cell repertoires in COVID-19. About the research overall: Some COVID-19 samples were acute and others convalescent; all came from the United States, Italy and Spain. Nucleic acid was either cDNA or gDNA, and it came from T cells, B-cell-depleted T cells, or PBMCs.

This clone was found once. In the authors' methods: Quantification of nucleated cells was approximated via reference gene primer amplification. Some clones are missing from TCRdb's copy, which holds only in-frame ones; the method was immunoSEQ multiplex PCR. V, J and clone size derive from that table, while D and trimming were established from the DNA sequence. The sample has around 120,000 clones; under 85% are singletons. V was cut by 4 bases and J by 0 bases, with 12 bases left in between. This CDR3 spans 15 amino acids. Per the germline V gene, CDR1 is WSHSY and CDR2 is SAAADI. The chain is built from TRBV10-2 and TRBJ1-1; D not resolved. This receptor was obtained from a man aged 40-49 years with active or convalescent COVID-19. Sequencing was done on a sample of peripheral blood. CDR3 nucleotides: TGCGCCAGCAGTGCCCCAGAGAGGATGAACACTGAAGCTTTCTTT. Translation gives CASSAPERMNTEAFF.